The clone carrying this TCR beta chain was seen once. Antigen specificity is unknown. This record belongs to a study of vaccination effects on CD4 cells after COVID-19. The data were produced by immunoSEQ multiplex PCR, yet TCRdb's version contains in-frame clones alone and is incomplete. This table holds tens of thousands of clones, roughly 73% found once. Germline V gives CDR1 SNHLY, CDR2 FYNNEI. This CDR3 comprises 12 residues. Trimming cost V 10 bases and J 4 bases; bases outside gene matches: 2. Following a roughly 11-day culture, CD4+ T cells were purified. Each participant received a vaccine that was either BNT162b2 or mRNA-1273, given as two doses. Each vaccine recipient was nucleocapsid antibody negative and had no prior SARS-CoV-2 infection.

This sample comprised CD4+ T cells from PBMCs cultured without peptide, obtained after COVID-19 vaccination. The rearrangement uses TRBV2 and TRBJ2-5, with 11 bases fitting TRBD1. This sequence originates from a human donor who received a COVID-19 vaccine. This CDR3 reads CATDRGRETQYF. DNA of the CDR3: TGTGCCACGGACAGGGGGCGAGAGACCCAGTACTTC.